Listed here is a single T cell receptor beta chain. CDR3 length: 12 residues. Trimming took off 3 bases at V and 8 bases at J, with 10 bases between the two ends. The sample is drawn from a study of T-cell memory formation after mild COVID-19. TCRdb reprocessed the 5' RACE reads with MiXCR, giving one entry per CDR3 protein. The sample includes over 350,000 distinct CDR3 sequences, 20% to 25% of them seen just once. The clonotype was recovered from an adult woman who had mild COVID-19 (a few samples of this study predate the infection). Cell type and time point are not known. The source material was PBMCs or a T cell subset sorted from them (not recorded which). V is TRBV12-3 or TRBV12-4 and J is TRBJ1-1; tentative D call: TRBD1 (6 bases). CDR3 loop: CASSFGGGEAFF. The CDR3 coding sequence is TGTGCCAGCAGTTTTGGGGGCGGAGAAGCTTTCTTT.